A single sample is the source of the 25 T cell receptor beta chains below, sequenced in a study of T cell repertoires in cytomegalovirus infection. TCRdb processed the reads anew with MiXCR; each CDR3 protein has one entry. Among about 260,000 distinct CDR3 sequences listed, roughly 10% were seen once. Sequencing input: PBMCs. The origin of the receptors is a human donor in good health (CMV status not recorded). Some clones in this sample may be carry-over from other donors' samples.

A word on this clonotype: Since a much larger clone is just one base distant, this may be a read error. The gene calls are TRBV7-2 and TRBJ1-1; 8 bases are a match to TRBD1. This CDR3 spans 12 amino acids. The germline gives CDR1 SGHTA, CDR2 FQGNSA. CDR3: CASSLRTGRASF. The CDR3 DNA sequence: TGTGCCAGCAGCTTACGGACAGGGAGAGCTTCCTTT.

This clonotype was counted at least ten times. V usage is TRBV5-6 and J usage is TRBJ2-1; TRBD1 is a possible D gene (5 bases). From germline, CDR1 is SGHDT and CDR2 YYEEEE. Between the trimmed V and J ends, which lost 5 bases and 6 bases, there was a span of 9 bases. This CDR3 spans 12 amino acids. This CDR3 is CASRLQGNEQFF. As DNA, the CDR3 is TGTGCCAGCAGACTGCAGGGCAATGAGCAGTTCTTC.

Ten or more counts support this clonotype. The chain combines TRBV6-2 or TRBV6-3 with TRBJ1-1, with TRBD1 as a possible D gene (5 bases). Trimming stripped 4 bases from V and 7 bases from J, with 13 bases between. This CDR3 spans 13 amino acids. Germline V gene sequence: CDR1 MNHEY, CDR2 SVGEGT. CDR3 protein: CASSSNQGNEAFF. In nucleotides, the CDR3 is TGTGCCAGCAGTTCCAATCAGGGTAATGAAGCTTTCTTT.

This clonotype was recorded many times. The V and J genes are TRBV7-2 and TRBJ1-1; 9 positions match TRBD1. The junction had 8 bases not matched to a gene; V was cut back by 4 bases and J by 11 bases. There are 13 residues in the CDR3. Per germline, CDR1 SGHTA and CDR2 FQGNSA. This CDR3 reads CASSSQGAYRAFF. CDR3 DNA sequence: TGTGCCAGCAGCTCACAGGGGGCCTATCGTGCTTTCTTT. The full variable domain, in which reference TRBV7-2 and TRBJ1-1 provide the parts outside the CDR3, is GAGVSQSPSNKVTEKGKDVELRCDPISGHTALYWYRQSLGQGLEFLIYFQGNSAPDKSGLPSDRFSAERTGGSVSTLTIQRTQQEDSAVYLCASSSQGAYRAFFGQGTRLTVV.

This clonotype has ten or more counts. The rearrangement links TRBV7-8 to TRBJ1-2, with D perhaps TRBD1 (6 bases). This CDR3 has 14 residues. Germline CDR1 is SGHVS and CDR2 is FQNEAQ. V gave up 4 bases and J gave up 0 bases, with 9 bases separating them. DNA of the CDR3: TGTGCCAGCAGCTCGGGGGACACTAACTATGGCTACACCTTC. Translating gives CASSSGDTNYGYTF.

This clonotype was detected many times. The chain recombines TRBV20-1 with TRBJ1-2; no reliable D call. From germline, CDR1 is DFQATT and CDR2 SNEGSKA (reference sequence). Trimming left V 1 base short and J 2 bases short, with 14 bases between. The CDR3 is 15 residues long. The CDR3 nucleotides are TGCAGTGCTAGAGTTACTCAGGACGGGAACTATGGCTACACCTTC. Amino acids: CSARVTQDGNYGYTF.

This clonotype was found many times. V usage is TRBV7-2 and J usage is TRBJ1-6, with TRBD1 matching over 8 bases. The CDR3 spans 15 residues. The junction had 5 bases not matched to a gene; V was cut back by 3 bases and J by 7 bases. Germline loops: CDR1 SGHTA, CDR2 FQGNSA. The CDR3 is CASSFRQGKNSPLHF. For the CDR3, the DNA is TGTGCCAGCAGCTTCAGACAGGGGAAAAATTCACCCCTCCACTTT.

The sample holds many counts of this clonotype. The chain recombines TRBV5-5 with TRBJ1-2, with D unresolved. CDR3 length: 15 amino acids. From germline, CDR1 is SGHKS and CDR2 YYEKEE (reference sequence). Trimming shortened V by 1 base and J by 5 bases, and 15 bases separated the two germline ends. Here the CDR3 reads CASSLPGGGGYGYTF. DNA of the CDR3: TGTGCCAGCAGCTTGCCTGGCGGTGGCGGGTATGGCTACACCTTC.

The V gene is TRBV12-3 or TRBV12-4, the J gene TRBJ1-2; D call uncertain. The CDR3 contains 11 residues. Trimming stripped 3 bases from V and 7 bases from J, with 6 bases between. CDR3 amino acids: CASSFGRGYTF. Here the CDR3 DNA reads TGTGCCAGCAGTTTCGGGCGTGGCTACACCTTC.

This clonotype was observed at least ten times. The chain employs TRBV5-6 and TRBJ1-2, with a weak D call TRBD1 (5 bases). The CDR3 sequence is 15 residues long. Germline CDR1 SGHDT, CDR2 YYEEEE. The V gene lost 6 bases and the J gene lost 0 bases, with 15 bases spanning the gap. The CDR3 protein is CASTKTEWTNYGYTF. The CDR3 DNA follows: TGTGCCAGCACCAAGACAGAGTGGACTAACTATGGCTACACCTTC.

In this sample, this clonotype turned up many times. The V call is TRBV14, the J call TRBJ1-5; 7 bases fit TRBD1. J lost 4 bases, V lost 4 bases, and 7 bases had no gene match. Germline assignment: CDR1 SGHDN and CDR2 FVKESK. The CDR3 contains 15 residues. Written as DNA, the CDR3 is TGTGCCAGCAGCCCAACAGGGGTCCTAAATCAGCCCCAGCATTTT. Protein product: CASSPTGVLNQPQHF.

The table lists this clonotype with many counts. The chain recombines TRBV7-6 with TRBJ2-3, with a weak D call TRBD2 (5 bases). The V end lost 5 bases, the J end lost 6 bases, and 12 bases lay between the germline ends. Germline CDR1 reads SGHVS; CDR2 reads FNYEAQ. This CDR3 contains 13 residues. The CDR3 region has the DNA TGTGCCAGCAGCCCTAGCCGGATGGATACGCAGTATTTT. It specifies CASSPSRMDTQYF.

There are many counts of this clonotype. This chain joins TRBV12-3 or TRBV12-4 and TRBJ1-1, with D possibly TRBD1 on 6 matching bases. Trimming took 2 bases from V and 1 from J, leaving 11 bases between them. The CDR3 is 15 amino acids. CDR3 sequence: CASSLLWGPNTEAFF. In nucleotides, the CDR3 is TGTGCCAGCAGTTTACTGTGGGGGCCGAACACTGAAGCTTTCTTT.

This clonotype was detected many times. The chain joins TRBV20-1 to TRBJ2-1; 11 positions match TRBD2. CDR1 and CDR2 from the germline V gene are DFQATT and SNEGSKA (reference sequence). The CDR3 loop spans 15 amino acids. The V segment lost 2 bases and the J segment 3 bases; nucleotides outside the gene matches: 3. CDR3 nucleotide sequence: TGCAGTGCTAGACCCGGGACTAGCGGCTACAATGAGCAGTTCTTC. Translated: CSARPGTSGYNEQFF.

This clonotype appeared many times. V is TRBV7-2 and J is TRBJ2-1, with 7 bases aligning to TRBD2. The CDR3 length is 14 residues. The J segment lost 8 bases and the V segment lost 1 base, leaving 5 bases of the junction unmatched. Germline lookup yields CDR1 SGHTA and CDR2 FQGNSA. Written as DNA, the CDR3 is TGTGCCAGCAGCTTAGGACTAGCTTCGGATGAGCAGTTCTTC. Translating gives CASSLGLASDEQFF. Using reference TRBV7-2 and TRBJ2-1 for the parts outside the CDR3, the full variable domain is GAGVSQSPSNKVTEKGKDVELRCDPISGHTALYWYRQSLGQGLEFLIYFQGNSAPDKSGLPSDRFSAERTGGSVSTLTIQRTQQEDSAVYLCASSLGLASDEQFFGPGTRLTVL.

This clonotype was found many times. This chain uses TRBV28 with TRBJ1-5, with TRBD1 identical over 8 bases. V dropped 8 bases and J dropped 7; count of bases not matched to a gene: 16. Looked up from germline, CDR1 is MDHEN and CDR2 is SYDVKM. The CDR3 length is 16 residues. The CDR3 DNA sequence: TGTGCCAGCGAGACAGGGGAGGTATCGAGTTTGCAGCCCCAGCATTTT. This encodes CASETGEVSSLQPQHF.

This clonotype was detected many times. The chain couples TRBV11-2 to TRBJ2-7, with 8 bases fitting TRBD2. This CDR3 is built from 13 residues. The V and J ends lost 5 bases and 6 bases, in that order; junction bases with no gene match: 6. Germline CDR1 reads SGHAT; CDR2 reads FQNNGV. DNA for the CDR3: TGTGCCAGCAGCATTAGCGGGGCCCCCGAGCAGTACTTC. Encoded protein: CASSISGAPEQYF.

The chain uses TRBV20-1 and TRBJ2-2, with 7 bases that match TRBD1. The V gene's germline CDR1 is DFQATT and CDR2 SNEGSKA (reference sequence). The CDR3 spans 15 residues. Germline trimming cut 3 bases from V and 0 bases from J; bases unmatched to any gene: 4. The chain's CDR3 is CSASRDSSNTGELFF. The CDR3 coding sequence is TGCAGTGCTAGCCGGGACAGTTCGAACACCGGGGAGCTGTTTTTT.

About this clonotype itself: This clone may be a read error of a much larger clone one base away. The chain combines TRBV7-9 with TRBJ2-7, with a tentative D call TRBD1 (5 bases). The CDR3 covers 13 residues. From germline, CDR1 is SEHNR and CDR2 FQNEAQ (reference sequence). The CDR3 here is CAISSKDSWEQYF. CDR3 coding DNA: TGTGCCATCAGCTCCAAAGACAGTTGGGAGCAGTACTTC. The full variable domain, completed using reference TRBV7-9 and TRBJ2-7, is DTGVSQNPRHKITKRGQNVTFRCDPISEHNRLYWYRQTLGQGPEFLTYFQNEAQLEKSRLLSDRFSAERPKGSFSTLEIQRTEQGDSAMYLCAISSKDSWEQYFGPGTRLTVT.

This clonotype showed up many times. This chain connects TRBV12-3 or TRBV12-4 to TRBJ1-2, with D perhaps matching TRBD1 (5 bases). The CDR3 contains 15 residues. V dropped 5 bases and J dropped 0 bases, with 13 bases sitting between them. CDR3 sequence: CASSPGSPSNYGYTF. The CDR3 DNA reads TGTGCCAGCAGTCCAGGGAGCCCCTCTAACTATGGCTACACCTTC.

This clonotype occurred many times. This sequence joins TRBV6-5 and TRBJ2-4; 9 bases are shared with TRBD1. The CDR3 is made up of 17 amino acids. Germline V CDR1 and CDR2: MNHEY, SVGAGI. V trimming: 8 bases; J trimming: 8 bases; junction bases outside the gene matches: 19. CDR3 sequence (DNA): TGTGCCAGCCGGCGTGGAGGGGCGGGACAGGGTGATGACATTCAGTACTTC. This translates into CASRRGGAGQGDDIQYF.

This clonotype was recorded many times. Here the CDR3 DNA reads TGTGCCAGTAGTATCGCGGATGGCTATGGCTACACCTTC. Its translation is CASSIADGYGYTF. The chain is built from TRBV19 and TRBJ1-2, with unresolved D. This CDR3 spans 13 amino acids. Per the germline V gene, CDR1 is LNHDA and CDR2 is SQIVND (reference sequence). V dropped 3 bases and J dropped 4 bases, with 9 bases sitting between them.

This clonotype was observed at least ten times. V and J are TRBV7-2 and TRBJ1-6; perhaps TRBD1 as D (5 bases). Germline V CDR1 and CDR2: SGHTA, FQGNSA. Trimming left V 1 base short and J 9 bases short, with 13 bases between. CDR3 length equals 15 residues. CDR3 residues: CASSLEGHLISPLHF. DNA for the CDR3: TGTGCCAGCAGCTTAGAGGGGCACCTAATTTCACCCCTCCACTTT.

The sample holds many counts of this clonotype. CDR3 in DNA: TGTGCCAGCAGCGGGACAGGGTTCACTCTCTACGAGCAGTACTTC. Translation gives CASSGTGFTLYEQYF. The chain has TRBV28 and TRBJ2-7, with 9 nucleotides matching TRBD1. This CDR3 is built from 15 residues. J gave up 3 bases and V 6 bases, and 9 bases lay outside the gene matches. Germline CDR1 MDHEN, CDR2 SYDVKM.

At least ten counts were recorded for this clonotype. The chain recombines TRBV29-1 with TRBJ2-7, with 8 bases matching TRBD1. The CDR3 consists of 14 residues. The trim removed 7 bases at V and 2 bases at J, leaving 10 bases unmatched. CDR1 is SQVTM, CDR2 ANQGSEA, per germline. CDR3 coding DNA: TGCAGCGCCTTGGGACAGGTGATCCCCTACGAGCAGTACTTC. Translated: CSALGQVIPYEQYF.